A selection of T cell receptor beta chains follows, all from one sample in a study of blood T cell repertoires in COVID-19. Sequencing used immunoSEQ multiplex PCR; TCRdb keeps in-frame clones, though not all of them. The table shows roughly 63,000 clones, with 75% to 90% occurring only once. Sequenced: peripheral blood. The receptors were gathered from a man between 50 and 59 years old with acute or convalescent COVID-19. Both conserved end residues are part of each CDR3. D genes are given only for firm matches. Some rows have no size entry. The others give once, few or many, or a class for an expanded clone.

cdr3_nt: TGTGCCATCAGTGACCTGGCGGAAGGCTACACCTTC
cdr3_aa: CAISDLAEGYTF
clone_size: NA
d_call: NA
j_call: TRBJ1-2
v_call: TRBV10-3

cdr3_nt: TGTGCCAGCAGCTACCAGCGGGAGAACTACAATGAGCAGTTCTTC
cdr3_aa: CASSYQRENYNEQFF
clone_size: NA
d_call: TRBD2
j_call: TRBJ2-1
v_call: TRBV11-3

cdr3_nt: TGTGCCAGCAGCCCAGTACAGGGATTGAACACTGAAGCTTTCTTT
cdr3_aa: CASSPVQGLNTEAFF
clone_size: NA
d_call: NA
j_call: TRBJ1-1
v_call: TRBV5-5

cdr3_nt: TGTGCCAGCAATTTGGAGGCTAACTATGGCTACACCTTC
cdr3_aa: CASNLEANYGYTF
clone_size: NA
d_call: NA
j_call: TRBJ1-2
v_call: TRBV2

cdr3_nt: TGTGCCAGTATGGACGGGACTTTGGATGAGCAGTTCTTC
cdr3_aa: CASMDGTLDEQFF
clone_size: NA
d_call: NA
j_call: TRBJ2-1
v_call: TRBV19

cdr3_nt: TGTGCCAGCAGTAATCCGGGACAGACGAACACTGAAGCTTTCTTT
cdr3_aa: CASSNPGQTNTEAFF
clone_size: NA
d_call: TRBD1
j_call: TRBJ1-1
v_call: TRBV27

cdr3_nt: TGTGCCTGGAGTCGGGCAGGGGGCGGCCCAGATACGCAGTATTTT
cdr3_aa: CAWSRAGGGPDTQYF
clone_size: NA
d_call: TRBD1
j_call: TRBJ2-3
v_call: TRBV30

cdr3_nt: TGTGCCAGCAGTCACGGACAGGCGGGGGGCTACACCTTC
cdr3_aa: CASSHGQAGGYTF
clone_size: NA
d_call: TRBD1
j_call: TRBJ1-2
v_call: TRBV27

cdr3_nt: TGTGCCACCAGTGATTTGGCGGGGGGGACCTACAATGAGCAGTTCTTC
cdr3_aa: CATSDLAGGTYNEQFF
clone_size: NA
d_call: TRBD2
j_call: TRBJ2-1
v_call: TRBV24-1

cdr3_nt: TGTGCCAGCAGCCAAGATGTGGTAGGGACAGCCGATGAGCAGTTCTTC
cdr3_aa: CASSQDVVGTADEQFF
clone_size: NA
d_call: TRBD1
j_call: TRBJ2-1
v_call: TRBV3-1/TRBV3-2

cdr3_nt: TGTGCCAGCTCACCGCCGGGACGGGGACTAGCGGGAGCCCTTTACAATGAGCAGTTCTTC
cdr3_aa: CASSPPGRGLAGALYNEQFF
clone_size: NA
d_call: TRBD2
j_call: TRBJ2-1
v_call: TRBV18

cdr3_nt: TGTGCCAGCAGTTACTCCAACAATGAGCAGTTCTTC
cdr3_aa: CASSYSNNEQFF
clone_size: NA
d_call: NA
j_call: TRBJ2-1
v_call: TRBV6-6

cdr3_nt: TGTGCCAGCTCACGAAATACAGGGGTTGGGACTGAAGCTTTCTTT
cdr3_aa: CASSRNTGVGTEAFF
clone_size: NA
d_call: TRBD1
j_call: TRBJ1-1
v_call: TRBV18

cdr3_nt: TGTGCCAGCTCACTGGTGAGAGCGGGAGGAGACGAGGAGCAGTTCTTC
cdr3_aa: CASSLVRAGGDEEQFF
clone_size: few
d_call: TRBD2
j_call: TRBJ2-1
v_call: TRBV18

cdr3_nt: TGTGCCAGCAGCCGGGGGGCCGACGATGAGCAGTTCTTC
cdr3_aa: CASSRGADDEQFF
clone_size: NA
d_call: NA
j_call: TRBJ2-1
v_call: TRBV13

cdr3_nt: TGTGCCACCTCCGGGACAGAACTGTACAATGAGCAGTTCTTC
cdr3_aa: CATSGTELYNEQFF
clone_size: NA
d_call: TRBD1
j_call: TRBJ2-1
v_call: TRBV28

cdr3_nt: TGTGCCAGCACCCCCCTAGCGGCGTCCTACAATGAGCAGTTCTTC
cdr3_aa: CASTPLAASYNEQFF
clone_size: NA
d_call: TRBD2
j_call: TRBJ2-1
v_call: TRBV5-4

cdr3_nt: TGCAGTGCTAGTAGGGTGGGAGTTTCAAGCTACACCTTC
cdr3_aa: CSASRVGVSSYTF
clone_size: NA
d_call: NA
j_call: TRBJ1-2
v_call: TRBV20-1

cdr3_nt: TGTGCCATCCGAAGGGAGTGGAATGAGCAGTTCTTC
cdr3_aa: CAIRREWNEQFF
clone_size: few
d_call: NA
j_call: TRBJ2-1
v_call: TRBV10-3

cdr3_nt: TGTGCCAGCAGCCCAGGACAGATCTCTGGAAACACCATATATTTT
cdr3_aa: CASSPGQISGNTIYF
clone_size: NA
d_call: NA
j_call: TRBJ1-3
v_call: TRBV7-2

cdr3_nt: TGTGCCAGCAGTTTCCTAGCTTCTGGCGGGGAGCTGTTTTTT
cdr3_aa: CASSFLASGGELFF
clone_size: NA
d_call: NA
j_call: TRBJ2-2
v_call: TRBV2

cdr3_nt: TGTGCCAGCAGTTTCGAACGTGGGCGTACCAATGAGCAGTTCTTC
cdr3_aa: CASSFERGRTNEQFF
clone_size: NA
d_call: NA
j_call: TRBJ2-1
v_call: TRBV6-2/TRBV6-3

cdr3_nt: TGTGCCAGCAGTGGGACAGGGCAAAGATTTTCACCCCTCCACTTT
cdr3_aa: CASSGTGQRFSPLHF
clone_size: NA
d_call: TRBD1
j_call: TRBJ1-6
v_call: TRBV28

cdr3_nt: TGTGCCAGCAGTGAATTCTTCGACACCGGGGAGCTGTTTTTT
cdr3_aa: CASSEFFDTGELFF
clone_size: NA
d_call: NA
j_call: TRBJ2-2
v_call: TRBV25-1

cdr3_nt: TGTGCCAGCAAAGGGAGTCTCTACGAGCAGTACTTC
cdr3_aa: CASKGSLYEQYF
clone_size: NA
d_call: NA
j_call: TRBJ2-7
v_call: TRBV28

cdr3_nt: TGCGCCAGCAGAACGGTCCTGAACACCGGGGAGCTGTTTTTT
cdr3_aa: CASRTVLNTGELFF
clone_size: NA
d_call: NA
j_call: TRBJ2-2
v_call: TRBV5-1

cdr3_nt: TGTGCCAGTAGTACCGCCGGTGGCTCAGGGGGGACGTTCTTC
cdr3_aa: CASSTAGGSGGTFF
clone_size: NA
d_call: NA
j_call: TRBJ2-1
v_call: TRBV19

cdr3_nt: TGTGCCAGCAGCTTTAGCGGGAAGGTAGATACGCAGTATTTT
cdr3_aa: CASSFSGKVDTQYF
clone_size: NA
d_call: TRBD2
j_call: TRBJ2-3
v_call: TRBV5-4

cdr3_nt: TGTGCCAGCTCCGAGGGGGCGAACACTGAAGCTTTCTTT
cdr3_aa: CASSEGANTEAFF
clone_size: NA
d_call: TRBD1
j_call: TRBJ1-1
v_call: TRBV18

cdr3_nt: TGTGCCAGCAGCCCCCAGGTTAGCGGTCTCCTCCCGGATACGCAGTATTTT
cdr3_aa: CASSPQVSGLLPDTQYF
clone_size: NA
d_call: NA
j_call: TRBJ2-3
v_call: TRBV9

cdr3_nt: TGTGCCAGCAGCCAGATGGGGCAGGGGATACTAGCGGGAGATCGAACCGGGGAGCTGTTTTTT
cdr3_aa: CASSQMGQGILAGDRTGELFF
clone_size: NA
d_call: TRBD2
j_call: TRBJ2-2
v_call: TRBV4-2

cdr3_nt: TGTGCCAGCAGTTACGCAGGGGGTTACGAGCAGTACTTC
cdr3_aa: CASSYAGGYEQYF
clone_size: NA
d_call: TRBD1
j_call: TRBJ2-7
v_call: TRBV6-2/TRBV6-3

cdr3_nt: TGTGCCAGCCGGATGGGGCGTCAAGAGACCCAGTACTTC
cdr3_aa: CASRMGRQETQYF
clone_size: NA
d_call: NA
j_call: TRBJ2-5
v_call: TRBV18

cdr3_nt: TGTGCCAGCAGCTTATACAGGGAGAGAGTCGATGAGCAGTTCTTC
cdr3_aa: CASSLYRERVDEQFF
clone_size: NA
d_call: NA
j_call: TRBJ2-1
v_call: TRBV7-9

cdr3_nt: TGTGCCAGTAGTACCGTAGGACAGGGACACACCGGGGAGCTGTTTTTT
cdr3_aa: CASSTVGQGHTGELFF
clone_size: once
d_call: TRBD1
j_call: TRBJ2-2
v_call: TRBV19

cdr3_nt: TGTGCCAGTAGTATTCCGGGCAGGGAAACCGGGGAGACCCAGTACTTC
cdr3_aa: CASSIPGRETGETQYF
clone_size: NA
d_call: NA
j_call: TRBJ2-5
v_call: TRBV19

cdr3_nt: TGTGCCAGCAGCCGAGGGATCGTCGGGGGGAGCACAGATACGCAGTATTTT
cdr3_aa: CASSRGIVGGSTDTQYF
clone_size: NA
d_call: TRBD2
j_call: TRBJ2-3
v_call: TRBV3-1/TRBV3-2

cdr3_nt: TGTGCCAGCTCCGGGACTAGCGGGAGGGCCGGGTCGACCGGGGAGCTGTTTTTT
cdr3_aa: CASSGTSGRAGSTGELFF
clone_size: NA
d_call: TRBD2
j_call: TRBJ2-2
v_call: TRBV7-9

cdr3_nt: TGTGCCAGCAGTTTCGTCGGACGGGGGAACACTGAAGCTTTCTTT
cdr3_aa: CASSFVGRGNTEAFF
clone_size: NA
d_call: NA
j_call: TRBJ1-1
v_call: TRBV27

cdr3_nt: TGTGCCAGCAGCCCCGGATTGACAGGGGGGTCCAATGAGCAGTTCTTC
cdr3_aa: CASSPGLTGGSNEQFF
clone_size: NA
d_call: TRBD1
j_call: TRBJ2-1
v_call: TRBV27